These 8 T cell receptor beta chains were sequenced from one sample in a study of blood T cell repertoires in COVID-19. The repertoire was sequenced with immunoSEQ multiplex PCR; TCRdb's copy has only in-frame clones and lacks some. The sample contains approximately 250,000 clones, about 91% of which appear only once. Sequencing was done on a sample of PBMCs or T cells enriched from blood (not recorded which). These receptors were obtained from a woman in her thirties or forties with acute COVID-19.

About this clone: A junction end diverges from the germline sequence, so it may reflect a read error. The chain employs TRBV29-1 and TRBJ2-1, with 8 bases lining up with TRBD1. Germline V CDR1 and CDR2: SQVTM, ANQGSEA. CDR3 length: 14 amino acids. Here the CDR3 reads CSVEGQGTYNEQFF. CDR3 DNA: TGCAGCGTAGAAGGACAGGGCACCTACAATGAGCAGTTCTTC.

V usage is TRBV6-1 and J usage is TRBJ2-1; 9 nucleotides line up with TRBD2. Germline values: CDR1 MNHNS, CDR2 SASEGT. The CDR3 covers 16 residues. V gave up 2 bases and J gave up 5 bases; unmatched junction bases: 7. The CDR3 is CASSERAGGVNNEQFF. CDR3 in DNA: TGTGCCAGCAGTGAACGAGCGGGGGGAGTTAACAATGAGCAGTTCTTC.

This chain links TRBV6-5 with TRBJ1-2, with D maybe TRBD1 (6 bases). Germline V gene sequence: CDR1 MNHEY, CDR2 SVGAGI. V was trimmed by 6 bases and J by 2 bases, leaving 13 bases between them. This CDR3 region has 14 residues. CDR3 protein: CASRKQGGNYGYTF. The CDR3 nucleotides read TGTGCCAGCAGAAAACAGGGTGGGAACTATGGCTACACCTTC.

This rearrangement joins TRBV4-1 to TRBJ2-5; the match to TRBD1 covers 7 bases. The germline CDR1 and CDR2 sequences are MGHRA and YSYEKL. V dropped 4 bases and J dropped 5; count of bases not matched to a gene: 7. The CDR3 length is 14 residues. CDR3 nucleotide sequence: TGCGCCAGCAGCCTGGCAGGGGGTATGGAGACCCAGTACTTC. It is translated as CASSLAGGMETQYF.

The table lists this clone with a count of one. The chain couples TRBV20-1 to TRBJ1-2; weak D call: TRBD1 (5 bases). This CDR3 is built from 14 residues. Germline V gives CDR1 DFQATT, CDR2 SNEGSKA (reference sequence). Trimming took off 3 bases at V and 3 bases at J, with 14 bases between the two ends. DNA for the CDR3: TGCAGTGCTAGTACCCCCCAAGGGGACTATGGCTACACCTTC. This translates into CSASTPQGDYGYTF.

The rearrangement joins TRBV30 to TRBJ1-5, with D possibly TRBD1 on 6 matching bases. Between the trimmed V and J ends, which lost 2 bases and 7 bases, there was a span of 15 bases. CDR1 is GTSNPN and CDR2 is SVGIG in the germline V gene (reference sequence). The CDR3 is 14 residues long. CDR3 sequence (DNA): TGTGCCTGGAGTACACAGGGAGGGGCACAGCCCCAGCATTTT. It encodes CAWSTQGGAQPQHF.

The table lists this clone with a count of one. The rearrangement uses TRBV3-1 (or the pseudogene TRBV3-2) and TRBJ1-1, with D tentatively TRBD1 (5 bases). Per the germline V gene, CDR1 is LGHDT and CDR2 is YNNKEL (reference sequence). V was pared by 2 bases and J by 6 bases, with 13 bases between. CDR3 size: 14 residues. The CDR3 DNA reads as TGTGCCAGCAGCCAACCATCAGGGTCATCTGAAGCTTTCTTT. Translated: CASSQPSGSSEAFF.

This clone occurred once. This sequence joins TRBV27 and TRBJ2-1; 10 bases map to TRBD1. The CDR3 is 19 amino acids. V lost 4 bases and J lost 7; bases outside the gene matches: 19. Germline loops: CDR1 MNHEY, CDR2 SMNVEV (reference sequence). This chain's CDR3 is CASSSPGWLRQGAKNEQFF. CDR3 sequence (DNA): TGTGCCAGCAGTTCCCCAGGGTGGTTGAGACAGGGGGCAAAAAATGAGCAGTTCTTC.